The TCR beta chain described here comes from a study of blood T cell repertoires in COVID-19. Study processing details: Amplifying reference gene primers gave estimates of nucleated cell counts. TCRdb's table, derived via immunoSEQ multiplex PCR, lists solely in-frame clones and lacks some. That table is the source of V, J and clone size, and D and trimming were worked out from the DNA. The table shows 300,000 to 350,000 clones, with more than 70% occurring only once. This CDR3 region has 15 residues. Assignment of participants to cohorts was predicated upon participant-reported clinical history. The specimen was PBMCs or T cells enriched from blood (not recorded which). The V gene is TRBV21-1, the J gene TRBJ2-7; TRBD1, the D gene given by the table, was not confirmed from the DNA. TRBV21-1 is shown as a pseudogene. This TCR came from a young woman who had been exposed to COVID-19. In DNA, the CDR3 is TGTGCCAGGATGGGATCGACAGCACGAAGCGACGAGCAGTACTTC. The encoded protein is CARMGSTARSDEQYF.